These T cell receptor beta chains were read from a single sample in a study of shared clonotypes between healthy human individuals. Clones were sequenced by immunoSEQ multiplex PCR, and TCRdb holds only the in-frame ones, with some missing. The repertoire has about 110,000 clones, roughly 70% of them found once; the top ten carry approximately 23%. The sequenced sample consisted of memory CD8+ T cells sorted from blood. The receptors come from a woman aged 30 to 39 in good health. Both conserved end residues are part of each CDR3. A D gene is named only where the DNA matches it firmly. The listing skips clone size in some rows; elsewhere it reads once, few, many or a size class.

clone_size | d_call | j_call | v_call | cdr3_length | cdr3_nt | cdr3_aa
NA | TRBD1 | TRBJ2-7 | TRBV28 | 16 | TGTGCCAGCAGTTTTTCGGGGGACAGGGGGCACCACGAGCAGTACTTC | CASSFSGDRGHHEQYF
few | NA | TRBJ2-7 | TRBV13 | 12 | TGTGCCAGCAGCTTAATCGTGGGGGAGCAGTACTTC | CASSLIVGEQYF
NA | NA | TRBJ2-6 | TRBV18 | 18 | TGTGCCAGCTCACTTTTTGAGGACATTTACAATCGGGCCAACGTCCTGACTTTC | CASSLFEDIYNRANVLTF
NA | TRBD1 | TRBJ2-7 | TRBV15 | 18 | TGTGCCACCAGCAGAGATCTTACCTTTGGACAGGGAACCTACGAGCAGTACTTC | CATSRDLTFGQGTYEQYF
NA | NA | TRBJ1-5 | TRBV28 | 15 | TGTGCCAGCAGTTGGACCTGGATAAGCAATCAGCCCCAGCATTTT | CASSWTWISNQPQHF
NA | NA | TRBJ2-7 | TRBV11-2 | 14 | TGTGCCAGCAGCTTAGGTTTCGGGCTCTACGAGCAGTACTTC | CASSLGFGLYEQYF
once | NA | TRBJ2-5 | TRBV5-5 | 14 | TGTGCCAGCAGCGTCCCGGACAGTATAGAGACCCAGTACTTC | CASSVPDSIETQYF
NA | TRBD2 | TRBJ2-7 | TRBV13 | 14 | TGTGCCAGCAGCTGGCGGGGGGAGGGACGAGGGCAGTACTTC | CASSWRGEGRGQYF
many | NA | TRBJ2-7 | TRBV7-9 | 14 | TGTGCCAGCAGCTCCTCCACTATACTCTACGAGCAGTACTTC | CASSSSTILYEQYF
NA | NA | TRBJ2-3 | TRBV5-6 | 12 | TGTGCCAGCAGTATCCAAGGGGTTACGCAGTATTTT | CASSIQGVTQYF
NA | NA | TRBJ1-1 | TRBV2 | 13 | TGTGCCAGCAATCGCAGGGTGGGCACTGAAGCTTTCTTT | CASNRRVGTEAFF
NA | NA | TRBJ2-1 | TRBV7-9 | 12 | TGTGCCAGCAGCTTAAGTACAAATGAGCAGTTCTTC | CASSLSTNEQFF
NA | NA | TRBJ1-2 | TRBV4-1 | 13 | TGCGCCAGCAGCCAATTGGCAGCCTGGGGCTACACCTTC | CASSQLAAWGYTF
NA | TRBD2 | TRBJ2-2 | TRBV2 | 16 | TGTGCCAGCAGTGTCCGACTAGCGCGGGGCACCGGGGAGCTGTTTTTT | CASSVRLARGTGELFF
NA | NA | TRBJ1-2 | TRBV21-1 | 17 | TGTGCCAGCAGCAAAGATAAGGGGGTAGCTCTGCACTATGGCTACACCTTC | CASSKDKGVALHYGYTF
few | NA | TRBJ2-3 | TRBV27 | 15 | TGTGCCAGCAGTTTACGGTGGTGGATCACAGATACGCAGTATTTT | CASSLRWWITDTQYF
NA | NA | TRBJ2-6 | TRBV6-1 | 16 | TGTGCCAGCAGTGAAAGGAACTGGCCTGGGGCCAACGTCCTGACTTTC | CASSERNWPGANVLTF
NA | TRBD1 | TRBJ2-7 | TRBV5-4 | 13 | TGTGCCAGCAGCTGGACAGGGTCGAGCGAGCAGTACTTC | CASSWTGSSEQYF
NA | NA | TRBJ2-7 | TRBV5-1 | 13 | TGCGCCAGCAGCTTGTATACGGGGAGCGAGCAGTACTTC | CASSLYTGSEQYF
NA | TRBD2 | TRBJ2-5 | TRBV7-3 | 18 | TGTGCCAGCAGCCTAGGGACTAGCGGGAGGTTCAACCAAGAGACCCAGTACTTC | CASSLGTSGRFNQETQYF
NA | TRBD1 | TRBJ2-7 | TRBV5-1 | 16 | TGCGCCAGCAGCACCCCGACAGGGTTTCTAAACTACGAGCAGTACTTC | CASSTPTGFLNYEQYF
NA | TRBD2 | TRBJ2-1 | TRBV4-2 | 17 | TGTGCCAGCAGCCAAGATGAGGCAGCGGGAGGGCACAATGAGCAGTTCTTC | CASSQDEAAGGHNEQFF
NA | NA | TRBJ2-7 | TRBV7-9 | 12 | TGTGCCAGCAGCTTATTAGTTAACGAGCAGTACTTC | CASSLLVNEQYF
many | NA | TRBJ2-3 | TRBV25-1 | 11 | TGTGCCAGCAGAAACACAGATACGCAGTATTTT | CASRNTDTQYF